Included here is one T cell receptor beta chain sequence, with context. This clonotype was observed many times. It lacks a known antigen. No qualities accompany the bases; no much larger clone lies one base away. TCR cDNA was made using 5'RACE template switching, a step that added a universal primer site and unique molecular identifiers. cDNA synthesis was primed from both the TCR alpha and TCR beta constant segments. Two PCR steps were used to amplify libraries, with sample barcodes and sequencing adapters being added in the second step. Sequencing of libraries was performed on Illumina HiSeq 2500 (2x100 bp) or NovaSeq (2x150 bp). On the authors' methods: Reads were demultiplexed and collapsed into UMI consensus sequences with MIGEC, and V(D)J alignment was performed with MiXCR. Vaccine-responding clonotypes were defined with edgeR using replicate PBMC samples, requiring FDR below 0.01 and a log2 fold change above 5 up to day 15. CD4 or CD8 identity was assigned to each bulk clonotype according to whether the clonotype was present at higher abundance in the sequenced CD4 repertoire or the sequenced CD8 repertoire. The public reads were reprocessed in TCRdb via fastp at Q25 and MiXCR, keeping in-frame beta chains. Rows are unified per CDR3 protein, each entry keeping the most common DNA and genes. TCRdb assigned the V and J calls; the authors' analysis was not used. This sample gives over 45,000 distinct CDR3 sequences in total; roughly 6.9% of them show up just once. About 40% of the sample comes from the top ten.

The sample's treatment or condition, from its label and the paper: live attenuated yellow fever vaccine strain. A standard Ficoll-Paque protocol was used to isolate PBMCs from peripheral blood. CD4 and CD8 T-cell fractions were isolated with Dynabeads CD4 and CD8 positive selection kits. TriZol was used to extract RNA from bulk PBMCs, from CD4 and CD8 fractions, and from dextramer-positive and dextramer-negative fractions. These data come from a study of T cells after yellow fever vaccination (dated by TCRdb to between 2018 and 2021). General notes on the study: The SMART-Seq v4 Ultra Low Input RNA kit was used to prepare libraries from fractions with low cell numbers. Bulk TCR alpha and beta repertoires were sequenced longitudinally to track T-cell clones before and after primary and booster YFV17D yellow fever vaccination. Two healthy male donors, one aged 18 to 29 and one aged 30 to 40 years, made up the cohort. Bulk PBMC replicates and cell subsets were isolated from blood drawn at multiple timepoints before and after both primary and secondary immunization. The paper's findings and limits, for the study overall: The secondary T-cell response was found to be weaker but faster than the primary response, with a peak reached on day 5 rather than on day 15. A small share of clonotypes occurred in both CD4 and CD8 compartments, likely arising from convergent recombination. Most clones expanded after primary vaccination were re-detected after the booster (almost 98% of CD4 and around 86% of CD8), suggesting broad memory maintenance. Computational filtering was required because FACS-sorted repertoires could contain abundant contaminating clonotypes from the bulk population. Only a couple of donors were included in the study, so the extent to which the findings can be generalized is limited.

From the germline V gene, CDR1 is LGHNA and CDR2 is YNFKEQ. The CDR3, cysteine through phenylalanine, is 15 amino acids long. The retained sequence is limited to the CDR3, 45 bases, with the frame set at the first base. Trimming takes 3 bases from V and 0 bases from J, and the germline ends sit 11 bases apart. Recombination linked TRBV4-2 to TRBJ2-5; matching of 5 bases hints at TRBD2 as the D gene. This sequence was found in a man younger than 30 who received the YFV17D yellow fever vaccine. The sequenced sample was CD8+ T cells sorted from PBMCs, obtained on the day of the first yellow fever vaccination. The bases are TGTGCCAGCAGCCAGGGCGGGTTTGACCAAGAGACCCAGTACTTC. Translated, it reads CASSQGGFDQETQYF.